This T cell receptor beta chain came from a study of blood T cell repertoires in COVID-19 (dated by TCRdb to 2018 to 2021). Concerning the study at large: The collaborator samples originated in the United States, Italy and Spain and spanned the acute and convalescent phases of COVID-19. The prospective study material was composed of cDNA or gDNA derived from T cells, B-cell-depleted T cells, or PBMCs. The samples were drawn from two sources: the first 160 participants of the ongoing ImmuneRACE study, and 1,000 to 1,500 subjects contributed by 6 global collaborators. The dataset comprised deeply sampled blood TCRbeta repertoires from subjects exposed to, actively infected with, or recovered from COVID-19. Where available, HLA class I and class II types were obtained from metadata supplied by the sample provider rather than from assay-based typing. The repertoires were made available in a free public database intended to serve as a resource for research on the immune response to SARS-CoV-2. Nearly every sample came with metadata listing a de-identified subject ID, COVID-19 status, age in years and sex.

Overall study results and their limits: Clinical and demographic metadata were provided uncurated, with the amount varying by source and participant.

In the prospective study, participants were 18 to 89 years old, resided in approximately 22 geographic areas of the United States, and were enrolled through a virtual design. To assign participants to cohorts, the prospective study relied on clinical history that participants themselves reported in a screening survey and a study questionnaire. Each participant in the prospective study had whole blood, serum and a nasopharyngeal or oropharyngeal swab collected by mobile phlebotomists. Participants in the prospective study had the option to provide additional blood draws and questionnaires over an approximately 2-month period. Blood samples from the prospective study were shipped frozen or at room temperature prior to DNA extraction. The CDR3 spans 13 residues, from the cysteine through the phenylalanine. Of all the DNA, just the CDR3 is kept, 39 bases in frame from base 1. The germline V gene sets CDR1 to SNHLY and CDR2 to FYNNEI. Trimming accounts for 10 bases at V and 7 bases at J, while the number of junction bases matched to no gene is 7.

In regard to this clone: Its antigen remains unidentified. There are no base qualities to consult, and no much larger clone falls within one base.

TCRbeta CDR3 regions were amplified from genomic DNA using the immunoSEQ Assay, a bias-controlled multiplex PCR. The source study handled its data this way. Within the assay, amplification of reference gene primers was used to estimate how many nucleated cells each sample contained. Sequence reads were collapsed and filtered to measure the absolute abundance of every unique TCRbeta CDR3 rearrangement. For each sample, productive Simpson clonality was calculated by taking the square root of Simpson's diversity index across productive rearrangements. TCRdb's version of the immuneACCESS table is confined to in-frame rearrangements and falls short of the full clone set. An unresolved V gene accounts for under half of the shortfall where checked; the remainder is of unknown origin. V and J calls and clone size are given by that table; D and trimming were obtained from the DNA. Present in this sample are 200,000 or so clones, roughly 88% of which were seen just once. The ten largest make up roughly 2.3% of the sample.

The sample comprised PBMCs or T cells enriched from blood (not recorded which). This chain joins TRBV2 to TRBJ2-1, with TRBD1 matching 10 junction bases. The sequence was obtained from a woman between 40 and 55 years old with acute COVID-19. The CDR3: CATGQGDINEQFF. At the DNA level, the sequence is TGTGCCACAGGACAGGGGGACATAAATGAGCAGTTCTTC.